These 20 T cell receptor beta chains originate from one sample sequenced in a study of T cell responses to AZD1222 COVID-19 vaccine. TCRdb's copy holds only in-frame clones and misses some; the assay was immunoSEQ multiplex PCR. This sample has 180,000 or so clones; approximately 86% occur once, and the top ten carry 7.7%. Sequenced material: peripheral blood, taken on day 0 of AZD1222 vaccination. These receptors all stem from an adult in good health.

The rearrangement links TRBV5-6 to TRBJ1-2; 8 bases fit TRBD1. There are 15 residues in the CDR3. Looked up from germline, CDR1 is SGHDT and CDR2 is YYEEEE. Unmatched junction bases numbered 7, after V lost 4 bases and J lost 2 bases. CDR3 nucleotide sequence: TGTGCCAGCAGCAGCGTGGACAGGGCGAACTATGGCTACACCTTC. Translation: CASSSVDRANYGYTF.

This sequence joins TRBV30 and TRBJ1-2, with D unresolved. Per germline, CDR1 GTSNPN and CDR2 SVGIG (reference sequence). This CDR3 region has 11 residues. V lost 0 bases and J 8 bases, leaving 7 bases between the germline ends. The CDR3 here is CAWSVLGGYTF. CDR3 DNA: TGTGCCTGGAGTGTACTCGGAGGCTACACCTTC.

This sequence joins TRBV21-1 and TRBJ2-7. TRBV21-1 has pseudogene status. CDR3 size: 14 residues. CDR3 amino acids: CASSKAIGSYEQYF. The CDR3 nucleotides read TGTGCCAGCAGCAAAGCAATAGGTTCCTACGAGCAGTACTTC.

The chain carries TRBV4-1 and TRBJ2-2; 12 bases map to TRBD2. The germline V gene has CDR1 MGHRA and CDR2 YSYEKL. Trimming at V came to 4 bases and at J to 2 bases, leaving 14 bases not matched to a gene. The CDR3 loop spans 20 amino acids. The CDR3 sequence: CASSPHLRWTSGENTGELFF. The DNA of the CDR3 is TGCGCCAGCAGCCCCCACCTCCGATGGACTAGCGGGGAAAACACCGGGGAGCTGTTTTTT.

This sequence joins TRBV5-1 and TRBJ1-2; 7 positions match TRBD1. Germline V gene lookup returns CDR1 SGHRS and CDR2 YFSETQ. The V and J ends lost 0 bases and 4 bases, in that order; junction bases with no gene match: 0. The CDR3 is 13 amino acids. This CDR3 reads CASSLGDSYGYTF. The CDR3 coding sequence is TGCGCCAGCAGCTTGGGGGACAGCTATGGCTACACCTTC.

V gene TRBV27 combines with J gene TRBJ2-3; D remains ambiguous. This CDR3 contains 15 residues. CDR1 MNHEY and CDR2 SMNVEV come from the germline V gene (reference sequence). The V end was cut by 6 bases, the J end by 1 base, with 14 bases between. The CDR3 region has the DNA TGTGCCAGCAGCACCCCTGCTTCTGGCACAGATACGCAGTATTTT. Translating gives CASSTPASGTDTQYF.

The rearrangement links TRBV30 to TRBJ1-5, with 8 bases aligning to TRBD1. The CDR3 runs to 16 residues. In germline, CDR1 is GTSNPN, CDR2 SVGIG (reference sequence). Germline trimming cut 8 bases from V and 2 bases from J; bases unmatched to any gene: 14. CDR3 in DNA: TGTGCCATGGTAGGTCAGGGGGCTGGGGGCAATCAGCCCCAGCATTTT. Residues: CAMVGQGAGGNQPQHF.

This chain links TRBV4-2 with TRBJ2-7; 9 nucleotides agree with TRBD1. The CDR3 has 16 amino acids. J was trimmed by 1 base and V by 1 base; bases with no gene match: 5. Germline V gene sequence: CDR1 LGHNA, CDR2 YNFKEQ. CDR3 sequence reads: CASSQAQDRGSYEQYF. Written as DNA, the CDR3 is TGTGCCAGCAGCCAAGCCCAGGACAGGGGATCCTACGAGCAGTACTTC.

The chain links TRBV9 to TRBJ1-5, with TRBD1 as a possible D gene (6 bases). This CDR3 is 14 amino acids long. CDR1 and CDR2 (germline): SGDLS, YYNGEE. Trimming took 3 bases from V and 7 from J, leaving 14 bases between them. The CDR3 region is CASSAYREDQPQHF. The CDR3, as DNA: TGTGCCAGCAGCGCCTACAGGGAAGACCAGCCCCAGCATTTT. Looking up the rest from reference TRBV9 and TRBJ1-5 gives the full variable domain: DSGVTQTPKHLITATGQRVTLRCSPRSGDLSVYWYQQSLDQGLQFLIQYYNGEERAKGNILERFSAQQFPDLHSELNLSSLELGDSALYFCASSAYREDQPQHFGDGTRLSIL.

The chain uses TRBV5-1 and TRBJ2-2; D is unresolved. Per germline, CDR1 SGHRS and CDR2 YFSETQ. Trimming stripped 0 bases from V and 3 bases from J, with 6 bases between. This CDR3 comprises 14 residues. The CDR3: CASSLAGYTGELFF. The CDR3 nucleotides are TGCGCCAGCAGCTTGGCCGGGTACACCGGGGAGCTGTTTTTT.

The chain is built from TRBV29-1 and TRBJ2-1; D is uncertain. Per germline, CDR1 SQVTM and CDR2 ANQGSEA. CDR3 size: 14 residues. The V gene lost 3 bases and the J gene lost 0 bases, with 9 bases spanning the gap. CDR3 protein: CSVEGGPSYNEQFF. DNA of the CDR3: TGCAGCGTTGAGGGCGGTCCCTCCTACAATGAGCAGTTCTTC.

This clone has only one observation. The chain combines TRBV4-3 with TRBJ2-7; 7 bases fit TRBD2. In germline, CDR1 is LGHNA, CDR2 YSLEER. The junction had 10 bases not matched to a gene; V was cut back by 1 base and J by 4 bases. This CDR3 has 16 residues. The CDR3: CASSQGWRGSGYEQYF. CDR3 DNA sequence: TGCGCCAGCAGCCAAGGTTGGCGGGGGAGCGGGTACGAGCAGTACTTC.

CDR3 in amino acids: CASSRSSGNTIYF. DNA for the CDR3: TGTGCCAGCAGCCGATCTTCTGGAAACACCATATATTTT. The rearrangement links TRBV6-5 to TRBJ1-3; D is unclear. CDR1 and CDR2 from the germline V gene are MNHEY and SVGAGI. Trimming removed 6 bases at V and 1 base at J, with 7 bases between. This CDR3 is built from 13 residues.

The V and J genes are TRBV14 and TRBJ1-4; D is possibly TRBD1 (5 bases). The length of the CDR3 is 16 residues. V shed 0 bases and J shed 5 bases, with 13 bases lying between them. Germline assignment: CDR1 SGHDN and CDR2 FVKESK. CDR3 amino acids: CASSQDLRRENEKLFF. In DNA, the CDR3 is TGTGCCAGCAGCCAAGATCTACGCAGGGAAAATGAAAAACTGTTTTTT.

The V call is TRBV3-1 (or the pseudogene TRBV3-2), the J call TRBJ2-2; 9 nucleotides match TRBD2. The CDR3 spans 18 residues. Germline V gene lookup returns CDR1 LGHDT and CDR2 YNNKEL (reference sequence). Trimming removed 3 bases from V and 0 bases from J; junction bases left unmatched: 8. Here the CDR3 DNA reads TGTGCCAGCAGCCACCGCATAGCGGGGGCCGCGAACACCGGGGAGCTGTTTTTT. Translated: CASSHRIAGAANTGELFF.

In DNA, the CDR3 is TGTGCCAGCAGTCCGACACGCACCACCGGCTATGGCTACACCTTC. Protein product: CASSPTRTTGYGYTF. The chain links TRBV27 to TRBJ1-2; D uncertain. This CDR3 spans 15 amino acids. Germline V gene sequence: CDR1 MNHEY, CDR2 SMNVEV (reference sequence). V was trimmed by 5 bases and J by 4 bases, leaving 17 bases between them.

The chain has TRBV7-6 and TRBJ2-7; D is perhaps TRBD2 (6 bases). The germline gives CDR1 SGHVS, CDR2 FNYEAQ. Trimming took off 2 bases at V and 0 bases at J, with 8 bases between the two ends. The CDR3 contains 14 residues. The chain's CDR3 is CASSLRDSSYEQYF. The CDR3 DNA reads as TGTGCCAGCAGCTTACGGGACTCCTCCTACGAGCAGTACTTC. The whole variable domain, remainder taken from reference TRBV7-6 and TRBJ2-7, is GAGVSQSPRYKVTKRGQDVALRCDPISGHVSLYWYRQALGQGPEFLTYFNYEAQQDKSGLPNDRFSAERPEGSISTLTIQRTEQRDSAMYRCASSLRDSSYEQYFGPGTRLTVT.

This rearrangement joins TRBV7-3 to TRBJ2-1; 9 bases align to TRBD1. The germline V gene encodes CDR1 SGHTA and CDR2 FQGTGA. J gave up 12 bases and V 5 bases, and 11 bases lay outside the gene matches. The CDR3 extends over 14 amino acids. CDR3 region: CASSRTGEGFGQFF. The CDR3, as DNA: TGTGCCAGCAGCCGGACAGGGGAGGGCTTTGGGCAGTTCTTC. The full variable domain, in which reference TRBV7-3 and TRBJ2-1 provide the parts outside the CDR3, is GAGVSQTPSNKVTEKGKYVELRCDPISGHTALYWYRQSLGQGPEFLIYFQGTGAADDSGLPNDRFFAVRPEGSVSTLKIQRTERGDSAVYLCASSRTGEGFGQFFGPGTRLTVL.

The chain couples TRBV5-1 to TRBJ1-4; the D is unclear. The CDR3 totals 14 residues. Germline V gene data show CDR1 as SGHRS and CDR2 as YFSETQ. Trimming removed 0 bases from V and 5 bases from J, with 8 bases in between. CDR3 region: CASSLGEANEKLFF. The CDR3 nucleotides are TGCGCCAGCAGCTTGGGGGAGGCAAATGAAAAACTGTTTTTT.

This clone was seen a single time. The chain couples TRBV15 to TRBJ2-2, with 8 nucleotides matching TRBD1. CDR1 is LNHNV and CDR2 is YYDKDF in the germline V gene (reference sequence). Germline trimming cut 1 base from V and 6 bases from J; bases unmatched to any gene: 7. This CDR3 is 16 amino acids long. The CDR3 spells CATSRGGQGASGELFF. The CDR3 region has the DNA TGTGCCACCAGCAGAGGAGGGCAGGGGGCTTCCGGGGAGCTGTTTTTT.